This T cell receptor (beta chain) was sequenced in a study of molecular identifiers for immune sequencing clone quantification. TCRdb ran MiXCR on the PCR reads and lists one entry per CDR3 protein. Counted here are 490,000 or so distinct CDR3 sequences, about a fifth occurring once; the ten biggest clones make up 0.7% to 1%. V trimming: 2 bases; J trimming: 2 bases; junction bases outside the gene matches: 9. CDR3 length: 16 residues. Germline CDR1 reads SGDLS; CDR2 reads YYNGEE. This clonotype was picked up many times. Input material: naive CD8+ T cells from blood, with Jurkat cell RNA spiked in. As for subset: FACS-sorted CD8+CD4-CCR7+CD45RA+ naive T cells. This chain links TRBV9 with TRBJ1-1; 7 bases line up with TRBD1. The clonotype originates from a human donor in good health. Some libraries in this study had Jurkat cell RNA spiked in. The CDR3 bases are TGTGCCAGCAGCGTCTTGTCCGACAGGGTTAACACTGAAGCTTTCTTT. It specifies CASSVLSDRVNTEAFF.